This T cell receptor (beta chain) emerged from a study of OX40 agonist ivuxolimab in advanced cancers. Measured with immunoSEQ multiplex PCR; TCRdb has only the in-frame clones, and not every one. The sample includes 55,000 to 75,000 clones, about 90% of them seen just once. V lost 5 bases, J lost 4 bases, and 11 bases lay in between. Germline lookup yields CDR1 LNHDA and CDR2 SQIVND (reference sequence). This CDR3 has 13 residues. The sequencing used CD4+ or CD8+ T cells sorted from blood, collected in a trial of the OX40 agonist ivuxolimab. The chain combines TRBV19 with TRBJ1-2; D gene unclear. This clonotype originated in an adult with an advanced solid tumor such as melanoma, head and neck, liver or kidney cancer. CDR3 in amino acids: CASSSRSLYGYTF. The CDR3 DNA reads as TGTGCCAGTAGTTCACGGTCTCTCTATGGCTACACCTTC.